This is a list of T cell receptor beta chains from one sample in a study of somatic mutations in cytotoxic T cells in rheumatoid arthritis. The repertoire was sequenced with immunoSEQ multiplex PCR; TCRdb's copy has only in-frame clones and lacks some. This sample has thousands of clones, with about 80% found just once. Sequencing was done on a sample of CD8+ T cells sorted from blood. These receptors all stem from an adult with rheumatoid arthritis. CDR3s include the opening cysteine and the closing phenylalanine or tryptophan. The D gene is left open where the match is weak. Size values are once, few and many counts, or a class for expanded clones, and some rows have none.

CDR3 length: 15
clone size: NA
D gene: NA
V gene: TRBV27
J gene: TRBJ2-1
CDR3 DNA: TGTGCCAGCAGTTTGTGGCAGCGGCCCTACAATGAGCAGTTCTTC
CDR3 protein: CASSLWQRPYNEQFF

CDR3 length: 16
clone size: once
D gene: NA
V gene: TRBV5-6
J gene: TRBJ2-1
CDR3 DNA: TGTGCCAGCAGCTTGCCAGCCCTAAGCGATTACAATGAGCAGTTCTTC
CDR3 protein: CASSLPALSDYNEQFF

CDR3 length: 14
clone size: NA
D gene: NA
V gene: TRBV6-1
J gene: TRBJ1-4
CDR3 DNA: TGTGCCAGCAGTTGGACCGCAACTAATGAAAAACTGTTTTTT
CDR3 protein: CASSWTATNEKLFF

CDR3 length: 15
clone size: NA
D gene: TRBD1
V gene: TRBV7-9
J gene: TRBJ2-3
CDR3 DNA: TGTGCCAGCACCGCCGGACAGGGGCTAACAGATACGCAGTATTTT
CDR3 protein: CASTAGQGLTDTQYF

CDR3 length: 15
clone size: NA
D gene: NA
V gene: TRBV9
J gene: TRBJ2-1
CDR3 DNA: TGTGCCAGCAGCGAATCATACGGAGGGCTAAATGAGCAGTTCTTC
CDR3 protein: CASSESYGGLNEQFF

CDR3 length: 15
clone size: NA
D gene: TRBD2
V gene: TRBV2
J gene: TRBJ2-1
CDR3 DNA: TGTGCCAGCAGGGAACTAGCGGGAGGGCCCTATGAGCAGTTCTTC
CDR3 protein: CASRELAGGPYEQFF

CDR3 length: 16
clone size: NA
D gene: NA
V gene: TRBV6-1
J gene: TRBJ1-6
CDR3 DNA: TGTGCCAGCAGTGGGGGTCTTCGGGGTCGAAATTCACCCCTCCACTTT
CDR3 protein: CASSGGLRGRNSPLHF

CDR3 length: 17
clone size: NA
D gene: TRBD1
V gene: TRBV4-2
J gene: TRBJ2-1
CDR3 DNA: TGTGCCAGCAGCCAAGGAGCTCCGGGACAGGGTAGGGATGAGCAGTTCTTC
CDR3 protein: CASSQGAPGQGRDEQFF

CDR3 length: 13
clone size: NA
D gene: NA
V gene: TRBV6-4
J gene: TRBJ2-1
CDR3 DNA: TGTGCCAGCAGTGACAGGGAGGCCAATGAGCAGTTCTTC
CDR3 protein: CASSDREANEQFF

CDR3 length: 15
clone size: once
D gene: NA
V gene: TRBV27
J gene: TRBJ1-2
CDR3 DNA: TGTGCCAGCAGTCCTAGCGGCGACGGGTACGGGGGCTACACCTTC
CDR3 protein: CASSPSGDGYGGYTF

CDR3 length: 15
clone size: once
D gene: NA
V gene: TRBV5-6
J gene: TRBJ2-7
CDR3 DNA: TGTGCCAGCAGCTTGGTGCTGGGGGGCTCCTACGAGCAGTACTTC
CDR3 protein: CASSLVLGGSYEQYF

CDR3 length: 12
clone size: NA
D gene: NA
V gene: TRBV5-1
J gene: TRBJ2-7
CDR3 DNA: TGCGCCAGCAGCTTGTCCGGCTACGAGCAGTACTTC
CDR3 protein: CASSLSGYEQYF

CDR3 length: 14
clone size: NA
D gene: NA
V gene: TRBV4-1
J gene: TRBJ2-1
CDR3 DNA: TGCGCCAGCACCCCGGGAGCGGGCTACAATGAGCAGTTCTTC
CDR3 protein: CASTPGAGYNEQFF

CDR3 length: 14
clone size: NA
D gene: TRBD1
V gene: TRBV5-6
J gene: TRBJ2-5
CDR3 DNA: TGTGCCAGCAGCCGGACAGGGTTTAAAGAGACCCAGTACTTC
CDR3 protein: CASSRTGFKETQYF

CDR3 length: 13
clone size: NA
D gene: NA
V gene: TRBV6-6
J gene: TRBJ2-7
CDR3 DNA: TGTGCCAGCGGCTGGGGGAGCAACTACGAGCAGTACTTC
CDR3 protein: CASGWGSNYEQYF

CDR3 length: 14
clone size: NA
D gene: NA
V gene: TRBV19
J gene: TRBJ2-1
CDR3 DNA: TGTGCCACCACCCCCTCGGGCGGTCACAATGAGCAGTTCTTC
CDR3 protein: CATTPSGGHNEQFF

CDR3 length: 16
clone size: NA
D gene: NA
V gene: TRBV9
J gene: TRBJ2-6
CDR3 DNA: TGTGCCAGCAGCGTATCGGGCTTATCTGGGGCCAACGTCCTGACTTTC
CDR3 protein: CASSVSGLSGANVLTF

CDR3 length: 10
clone size: NA
D gene: NA
V gene: TRBV2
J gene: TRBJ1-2
CDR3 DNA: TGTGCCAGCTTGCTCTATGGCTACACCTTC
CDR3 protein: CASLLYGYTF

CDR3 length: 13
clone size: NA
D gene: NA
V gene: TRBV28
J gene: TRBJ2-5
CDR3 DNA: TGTGCCAGCAGTTTAGGGGTTTTTCAAACCCAGTACTTC
CDR3 protein: CASSLGVFQTQYF

CDR3 length: 12
clone size: few
D gene: NA
V gene: TRBV7-2
J gene: TRBJ1-1
CDR3 DNA: TGTGCCAGCAGCTCGATATCGGTTGAAGCTTTCTTT
CDR3 protein: CASSSISVEAFF

CDR3 length: 16
clone size: NA
D gene: NA
V gene: TRBV2
J gene: TRBJ1-4
CDR3 DNA: TGTGCCAGCAGTAGCGACGATTTTAGGGGCAATGAAAAACTGTTTTTT
CDR3 protein: CASSSDDFRGNEKLFF

CDR3 length: 15
clone size: NA
D gene: TRBD2
V gene: TRBV27
J gene: TRBJ2-7
CDR3 DNA: TGTGCCAGCAGTCTACCTAGCGGGCCCCCCTACGAGCAGTACTTC
CDR3 protein: CASSLPSGPPYEQYF

CDR3 length: 16
clone size: once
D gene: TRBD1
V gene: TRBV29-1
J gene: TRBJ1-4
CDR3 DNA: TGCAGCGTTGCGGGGGGACAGGGTGCAACTAATGAAAAACTGTTTTTT
CDR3 protein: CSVAGGQGATNEKLFF

CDR3 length: 16
clone size: NA
D gene: TRBD1
V gene: TRBV7-9
J gene: TRBJ2-2
CDR3 DNA: TGTGCCAGCAGCTTAGGTGAAACAGGGGGGACCGGGGAGCTGTTTTTT
CDR3 protein: CASSLGETGGTGELFF

CDR3 length: 14
clone size: NA
D gene: TRBD2
V gene: TRBV4-3
J gene: TRBJ2-1
CDR3 DNA: TGCGCCAGCAGGCGGGGGGGCCGAAGCGATGAGCAGTTCTTC
CDR3 protein: CASRRGGRSDEQFF

CDR3 length: 16
clone size: few
D gene: NA
V gene: TRBV10-1
J gene: TRBJ2-7
CDR3 DNA: TGCGCCAGCAGTGAGTCGGGCGGAGGACTGACCTACGAGCAGTACTTC
CDR3 protein: CASSESGGGLTYEQYF

CDR3 length: 14
clone size: once
D gene: NA
V gene: TRBV27
J gene: TRBJ1-2
CDR3 DNA: TGTGCCAGCAGCCCCGGGGGTGGGACGTATGGCTACACCTTC
CDR3 protein: CASSPGGGTYGYTF

CDR3 length: 15
clone size: NA
D gene: NA
V gene: TRBV9
J gene: TRBJ1-2
CDR3 DNA: TGTGCCAGCAGCGTAGAGGGTTTCACGAACTATGGCTACACCTTC
CDR3 protein: CASSVEGFTNYGYTF

CDR3 length: 15
clone size: NA
D gene: NA
V gene: TRBV6-1
J gene: TRBJ2-2
CDR3 DNA: TGTGCCAGCAGTGAGTGGGGCGCGAACACCGGGGAGCTGTTTTTT
CDR3 protein: CASSEWGANTGELFF

CDR3 length: 14
clone size: NA
D gene: TRBD2
V gene: TRBV11-2
J gene: TRBJ2-1
CDR3 DNA: TGTGCCAGCAAGAGTGGACTAGCGAGGAATGAGCAGTTCTTC
CDR3 protein: CASKSGLARNEQFF

CDR3 length: 13
clone size: NA
D gene: NA
V gene: TRBV6-1
J gene: TRBJ2-2
CDR3 DNA: TGTGCCAGCAGCCAGTGGGAAACCGGGGAGCTGTTTTTT
CDR3 protein: CASSQWETGELFF

CDR3 length: 11
clone size: NA
D gene: NA
V gene: TRBV11-2
J gene: TRBJ2-5
CDR3 DNA: TGTGCCAGCACAGGGTCCGAGACCCAGTACTTC
CDR3 protein: CASTGSETQYF

CDR3 length: 14
clone size: NA
D gene: NA
V gene: TRBV4-3
J gene: TRBJ2-2
CDR3 DNA: TGCGCCAGCAGCCAGGGTTCGGGCACCGGGGAGCTGTTTTTT
CDR3 protein: CASSQGSGTGELFF

CDR3 length: 13
clone size: NA
D gene: NA
V gene: TRBV2
J gene: TRBJ1-2
CDR3 DNA: TGTGCCAGCAGTGCCGGGGGGGGCTATGGCTACACCTTC
CDR3 protein: CASSAGGGYGYTF

CDR3 length: 17
clone size: few
D gene: NA
V gene: TRBV7-7
J gene: TRBJ2-1
CDR3 DNA: TGTGCCAGCAGCTCACAGACGGGACTGATCTCCTACAATGAGCAGTTCTTC
CDR3 protein: CASSSQTGLISYNEQFF

CDR3 length: 12
clone size: few
D gene: NA
V gene: TRBV29-1
J gene: TRBJ2-7
CDR3 DNA: TGCAGCGTTGAAGGGCAGCGCTACGAGCAGTACTTC
CDR3 protein: CSVEGQRYEQYF

CDR3 length: 14
clone size: NA
D gene: NA
V gene: TRBV11-2
J gene: TRBJ2-7
CDR3 DNA: TGTGCCAGCAGCCCCACCCAACTGGGGGCCGAGCAGTACTTC
CDR3 protein: CASSPTQLGAEQYF